These 20 T cell receptor beta chains originate from one sample sequenced in a study of immune cell composition in non-small cell lung cancer. Method: immunoSEQ multiplex PCR; TCRdb's copy keeps in-frame clones and lacks some. The sample lists 3,000 to 3,500 clones; 60% to 80% were seen once. Normal lung was taken at the farthest possible site, at least 3 cm from tumour. Sequences were obtained from non-adjacent lung tissue. Receptor source: a human donor with non-small cell lung cancer.

In its sample, this clone was seen a few times. The chain joins TRBV27 to TRBJ2-7; D might be TRBD2 (5 bases). V shed 10 bases and J shed 4 bases, with 20 bases lying between them. Germline CDR1 and CDR2: MNHEY and SMNVEV (reference sequence). The CDR3 length is 14 residues. The CDR3 loop is CATSVDGREYEQYF. DNA of the CDR3: TGTGCCACCTCGGTGGACGGACGGGAATACGAGCAGTACTTC.

The V gene is TRBV6-6, the J gene TRBJ1-1, with a possible D match to TRBD1 (6 bases). CDR1 and CDR2 from the germline V gene are MNHNY and SVGAGI (reference sequence). This CDR3 region has 16 residues. V was trimmed by 7 bases and J by 4 bases, leaving 22 bases between them. The CDR3 sequence: CASNRGRASWGTEAFF. In DNA form, the CDR3 reads TGTGCCAGCAATAGGGGGAGGGCCTCCTGGGGCACTGAAGCTTTCTTT.

This clone was picked up one time. V and J are TRBV7-2 and TRBJ2-7, with 13 bases fitting TRBD2. The CDR3 is 16 residues long. Germline-derived CDR1 and CDR2 are SGHTA and FQGNSA. With 3 bases clipped from V and 4 bases from J, the junction kept 6 bases outside the gene matches. The CDR3 spells CASSFTSLAGGYEQYF. The CDR3 DNA reads TGTGCCAGCAGCTTTACCTCACTAGCGGGAGGGTACGAGCAGTACTTC.

In its sample, this clone was seen a few times. V gene TRBV7-6 combines with J gene TRBJ2-1, with D possibly matching TRBD1 (5 bases). The ends were cut back, 3 bases at V and 6 bases at J, with 18 bases in the middle. CDR1 SGHVS and CDR2 FNYEAQ come from the germline V gene. The CDR3 consists of 16 residues. CDR3 protein: CASSFQTARLGNEQFF. The CDR3 DNA sequence: TGTGCCAGCAGCTTTCAGACAGCCCGCTTGGGCAATGAGCAGTTCTTC.

This chain links TRBV6-1 with TRBJ1-1, with D uncertain. CDR3 length: 15 amino acids. The germline gives CDR1 MNHNS, CDR2 SASEGT. Trimming left V 0 bases short and J 5 bases short, with 13 bases between. This chain's CDR3 is CASSEAVEGLTEAFF. In DNA, the CDR3 is TGTGCCAGCAGTGAAGCGGTGGAGGGCCTGACTGAAGCTTTCTTT.

This rearrangement joins TRBV9 to TRBJ2-7, with TRBD2 identical over 12 bases. The junction had 5 bases not matched to a gene; V was cut back by 4 bases and J by 0 bases. The CDR3 has 16 amino acids. Germline V gives CDR1 SGDLS, CDR2 YYNGEE. DNA for the CDR3: TGTGCCAGCAGCCCCGGACTAGCGGGGAGCTCCTACGAGCAGTACTTC. This sequence encodes CASSPGLAGSSYEQYF.

The chain combines TRBV6-1 with TRBJ1-1; D gene ambiguous. With 6 bases removed from V and 1 base from J, the gap between germline ends came to 12 bases. This CDR3 region has 14 residues. Germline CDR1 and CDR2: MNHNS and SASEGT. In DNA form, the CDR3 reads TGTGCCAGCAGCTTGACTAAATCGAACACTGAAGCTTTCTTT. Translating it yields CASSLTKSNTEAFF.

The chain employs TRBV5-4 and TRBJ1-2; D possibly corresponds to TRBD1 (5 bases). This CDR3 comprises 16 residues. Trimming pared 4 bases from V and 4 bases from J, leaving 20 bases between. Germline V CDR1 and CDR2: SGHNT, YYREEE (reference sequence). The CDR3 sequence: CASSDGTAMTPYGYTF. As DNA, the CDR3 is TGTGCCAGCAGCGACGGGACTGCAATGACGCCCTATGGCTACACCTTC.

The chain combines TRBV7-9 with TRBJ2-4, with 8 bases lining up with TRBD2. Unmatched junction bases numbered 15, after V lost 4 bases and J lost 7 bases. CDR1 is SEHNR, CDR2 FQNEAQ, per germline (reference sequence). This CDR3 has 17 residues. The DNA of the CDR3 is TGTGCCAGCAGCTCAAAAGAGGAGCGGGAGAAGTGGAACATTCAGTACTTC. Its protein is CASSSKEEREKWNIQYF.

This chain links TRBV5-1 with TRBJ1-4; D is unresolved. The V gene's germline CDR1 is SGHRS and CDR2 YFSETQ. The CDR3 totals 13 residues. The ends were cut back, 6 bases at V and 7 bases at J, with 13 bases in the middle. CDR3 residues: CASKMGGSEKLFF. The CDR3 region has the DNA TGCGCCAGCAAAATGGGTGGGAGTGAAAAACTGTTTTTT.

This chain links TRBV5-8 with TRBJ1-4, with 8 bases identical to TRBD1. The V and J ends lost 4 bases and 5 bases, in that order; junction bases with no gene match: 7. The CDR3 is made up of 15 amino acids. From germline, CDR1 is SGHTS and CDR2 YDEGEE. In nucleotides, the CDR3 is TGTGCCAGCAGCGATCGGACAGGGCTAAATGAAAAACTGTTTTTT. Translating it yields CASSDRTGLNEKLFF. Drawing the rest from reference TRBV5-8 and TRBJ1-4, the complete variable domain is EAGVTQSPTHLIKTRGQQATLRCSPISGHTSVYWYQQALGLGLQFLLWYDEGEERNRGNFPPRFSGRQFPNYSSELNVNALELEDSALYLCASSDRTGLNEKLFFGSGTQLSVL.

The chain carries TRBV27 and TRBJ2-7, with D tentatively TRBD1 (6 bases). Germline V gene sequence: CDR1 MNHEY, CDR2 SMNVEV (reference sequence). The ends were cut back, 8 bases at V and 2 bases at J, with 19 bases in the middle. There are 15 residues in the CDR3. The chain's CDR3 is CASLAVGQGAYEQYF. CDR3 nucleotides: TGTGCCAGCCTCGCTGTGGGACAAGGGGCCTACGAGCAGTACTTC.

Only one count was recorded for this clone. The chain couples TRBV5-3 to TRBJ2-3; 8 positions agree with TRBD2. TRBV5-3 is an open reading frame, and its role is uncertain. CDR3 length equals 19 residues. V was pared by 1 base and J by 0 bases, with 13 bases of the junction left unmatched. CDR3 sequence (DNA): TGTGCCAGAAGCTTGAGGCCCCCGGGACTAGAAATAAGCACAGATACGCAGTATTTT. It specifies CARSLRPPGLEISTDTQYF.

This chain uses TRBV4-1 with TRBJ2-2, with 11 bases identical to TRBD2. This CDR3 region has 18 residues. Germline-derived CDR1 and CDR2 are MGHRA and YSYEKL. The ends lost 3 bases at V and 7 bases at J; junction bases unmatched: 13. This chain's CDR3 is CASSQLAGGPQRGGELFF. DNA for the CDR3: TGCGCCAGCAGCCAGTTAGCGGGAGGGCCCCAACGAGGCGGGGAGCTGTTTTTT.

About this clone: At one boundary the junction diverges from the germline segment, which might be a read error. This rearrangement joins TRBV6-1 to TRBJ2-1; 10 bases fit TRBD2. From germline, CDR1 is MNHNS and CDR2 SASEGT. The CDR3 runs to 16 residues. CDR3 DNA: TGTGCCAGCAGGGAAGGGATTGGACTAGCGGCCAATGAGCAGTTCTTC. Translation: CASREGIGLAANEQFF.

The chain uses TRBV5-1 and TRBJ1-1; D is possibly TRBD1 (5 bases). Germline values: CDR1 SGHRS, CDR2 YFSETQ. This CDR3 contains 13 residues. V gave up 5 bases and J gave up 2 bases, with 10 bases separating them. The CDR3 DNA reads as TGCGCCAGCAGACAGCAGGGAAACACTGAAGCTTTCTTT. Its protein product is CASRQQGNTEAFF.

The gene calls are TRBV19 and TRBJ1-5, with 12 bases matching TRBD1. CDR1 is LNHDA and CDR2 is SQIVND in the germline V gene (reference sequence). CDR3 length: 17 residues. The junction had 8 bases not matched to a gene; V was cut back by 4 bases and J by 4 bases. The CDR3 coding sequence is TGTGCCAGTAGTAGGGGGACAGGGGGCTTTGGGAATCAGCCCCAGCATTTT. This translates into CASSRGTGGFGNQPQHF.

The chain recombines TRBV29-1 with TRBJ2-7; TRBD2 matches at 11 bases. V lost 8 bases and J lost 2; bases outside the gene matches: 14. Germline assignment: CDR1 SQVTM and CDR2 ANQGSEA. The CDR3 has 16 residues. CDR3 coding DNA: TGCAGCTTTACTAGCGGGAGCGGCGGATTCACCTACGAGCAGTACTTC. It translates to CSFTSGSGGFTYEQYF.

V and J are TRBV19 and TRBJ2-5; 7 nucleotides agree with TRBD2. CDR1 is LNHDA, CDR2 SQIVND, per germline (reference sequence). The V gene end was trimmed by 5 bases and the J gene end by 1 base; junction bases not matched to a gene: 7. The CDR3 is 15 residues long. DNA for the CDR3: TGTGCCAGTAGTGGGGGAGGGACGCTCCAAGAGACCCAGTACTTC. Translation: CASSGGGTLQETQYF. Complete variable domain (other parts from reference TRBV19 and TRBJ2-5): DGGITQSPKYLFRKEGQNVTLSCEQNLNHDAMYWYRQDPGQGLRLIYYSQIVNDFQKGDIAEGYSVSREKKESFPLTVTSAQKNPTAFYLCASSGGGTLQETQYFGPGTRLLVL.

The V and J genes are TRBV7-2 and TRBJ2-5; 12 bases line up with TRBD2. Germline V gene sequence: CDR1 SGHTA, CDR2 FQGNSA. J lost 1 base, V lost 2 bases, and 8 bases had no gene match. The length of the CDR3 is 18 residues. The CDR3 region has the DNA TGTGCCAGCAGCTTAAGGACTAGCGGGAAGCCCACCCAAGAGACCCAGTACTTC. The encoded protein is CASSLRTSGKPTQETQYF.